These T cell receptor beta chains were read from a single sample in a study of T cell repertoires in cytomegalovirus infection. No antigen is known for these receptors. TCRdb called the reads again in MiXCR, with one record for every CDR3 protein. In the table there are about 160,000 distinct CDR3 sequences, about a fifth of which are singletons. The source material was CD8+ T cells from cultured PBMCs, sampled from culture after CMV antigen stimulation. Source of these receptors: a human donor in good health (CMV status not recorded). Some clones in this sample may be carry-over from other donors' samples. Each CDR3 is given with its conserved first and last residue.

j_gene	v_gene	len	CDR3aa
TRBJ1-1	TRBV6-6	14	CASSYPGQGAEAFF
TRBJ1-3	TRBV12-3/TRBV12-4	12	CASTPTGNTIYF
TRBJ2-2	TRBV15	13	CATSRGPSWELFF
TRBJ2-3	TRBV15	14	CATSLTGGTDTQYF
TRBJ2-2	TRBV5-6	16	CASSLEGRRHTGELFF
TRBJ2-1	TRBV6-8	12	CASRERGNEQFF
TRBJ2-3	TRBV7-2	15	CASSFWTSGENTQYF
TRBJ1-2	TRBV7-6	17	CASSLTQGRGVGDGYTF
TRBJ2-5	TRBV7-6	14	CASSLFQRQETQYF
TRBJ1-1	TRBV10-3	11	CAISVGYEAFF
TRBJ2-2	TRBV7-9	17	CASSSTGNTKGVGELFF
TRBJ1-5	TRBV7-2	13	CASSPRVSQPQHF
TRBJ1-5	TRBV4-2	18	CASSQILGDLYSNQPQHF
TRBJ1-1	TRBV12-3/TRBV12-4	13	CASRNRMNTEAFF
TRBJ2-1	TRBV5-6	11	CASSFVGEQFF
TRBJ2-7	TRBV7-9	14	CASSLQTGPYEQYF
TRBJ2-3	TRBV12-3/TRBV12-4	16	CAIIPRGATSTDTQYF
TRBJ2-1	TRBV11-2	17	CASSHVRGDRSYNEQFF
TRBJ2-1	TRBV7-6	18	CASSLRRGGRYSGNEQFF
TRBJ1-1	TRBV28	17	CASSLRSGGQLNTEAFF
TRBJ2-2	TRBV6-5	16	CASSYSNAGENGELFF
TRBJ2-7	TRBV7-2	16	CASSSRLAGDTYEQYF
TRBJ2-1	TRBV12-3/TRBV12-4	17	CASHDLAGGQSYNEQFF
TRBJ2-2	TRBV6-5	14	CASSNTGVTGELFF
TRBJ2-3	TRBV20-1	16	CSARDGEGQGADTQYF
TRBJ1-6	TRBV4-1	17	CASSQVTRQGLNSPLHF
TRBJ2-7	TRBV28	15	CASSGLSGVTYEQYF
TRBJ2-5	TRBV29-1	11	CSAGGRKTQYF
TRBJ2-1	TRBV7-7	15	CASSLGRQPSYEQFF
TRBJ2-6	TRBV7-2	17	CASSLAPEREGANVLTF
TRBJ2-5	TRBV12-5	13	CATSLGQQETQYF
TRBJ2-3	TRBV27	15	CASSLVVYRTDTQYF
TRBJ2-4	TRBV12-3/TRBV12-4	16	CASSPLTSFGWDIQYF
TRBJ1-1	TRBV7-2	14	CASSLKPGVTEAFF
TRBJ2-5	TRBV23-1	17	CASSQSSSGGLRETQYF
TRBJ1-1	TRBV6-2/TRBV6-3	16	CASSSKDRRRDTEAFF
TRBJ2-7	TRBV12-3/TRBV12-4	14	CASSLEGTGVEQYF